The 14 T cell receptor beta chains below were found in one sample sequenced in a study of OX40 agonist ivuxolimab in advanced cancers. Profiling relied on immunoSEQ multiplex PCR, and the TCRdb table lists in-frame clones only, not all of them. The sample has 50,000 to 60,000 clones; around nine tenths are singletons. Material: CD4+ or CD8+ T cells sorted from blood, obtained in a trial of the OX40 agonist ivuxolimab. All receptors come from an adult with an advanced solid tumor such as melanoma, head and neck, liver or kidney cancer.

The CDR3 protein is CASCTGGVPYGYTF. The DNA of the CDR3 is TGTGCCAGCTGTACCGGGGGGGTCCCCTATGGCTACACCTTC. The chain carries TRBV28 and TRBJ1-2, with D possibly being TRBD1 (5 bases). The CDR3 spans 14 residues. Trimming shortened V by 8 bases and J by 4 bases, and 17 bases separated the two germline ends. From germline, CDR1 is MDHEN and CDR2 SYDVKM.

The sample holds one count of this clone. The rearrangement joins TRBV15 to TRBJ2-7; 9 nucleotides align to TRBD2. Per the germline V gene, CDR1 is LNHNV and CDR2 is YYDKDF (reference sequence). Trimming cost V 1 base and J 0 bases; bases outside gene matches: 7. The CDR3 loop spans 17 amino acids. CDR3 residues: CATSRGRGGTSSYEQYF. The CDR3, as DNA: TGTGCCACCAGCAGAGGGCGGGGGGGGACATCCTCCTACGAGCAGTACTTC.

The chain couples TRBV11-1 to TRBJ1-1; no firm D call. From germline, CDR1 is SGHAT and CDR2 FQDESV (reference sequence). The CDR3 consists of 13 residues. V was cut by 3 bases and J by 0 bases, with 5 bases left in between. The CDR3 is CASSFKLNTEAFF. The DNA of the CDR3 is TGTGCCAGCAGCTTCAAACTGAACACTGAAGCTTTCTTT.

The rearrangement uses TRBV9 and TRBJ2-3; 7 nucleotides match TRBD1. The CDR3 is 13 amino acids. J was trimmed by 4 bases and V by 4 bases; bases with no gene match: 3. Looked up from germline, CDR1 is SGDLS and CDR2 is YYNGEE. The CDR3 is CASSHRGADTQYF. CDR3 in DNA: TGTGCCAGCAGCCACAGGGGCGCAGATACGCAGTATTTT.

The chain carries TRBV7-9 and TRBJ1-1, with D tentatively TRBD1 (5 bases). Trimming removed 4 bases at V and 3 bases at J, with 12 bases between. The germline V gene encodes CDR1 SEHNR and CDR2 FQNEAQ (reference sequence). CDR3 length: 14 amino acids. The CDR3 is CASSSRWGDTEAFF. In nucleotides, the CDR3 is TGTGCCAGCAGCTCCCGGTGGGGGGACACTGAAGCTTTCTTT.

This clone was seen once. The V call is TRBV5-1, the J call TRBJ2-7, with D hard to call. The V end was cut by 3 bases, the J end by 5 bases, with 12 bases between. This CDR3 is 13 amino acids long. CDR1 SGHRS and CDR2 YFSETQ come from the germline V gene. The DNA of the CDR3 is TGCGCCAGCAGCTGGCCCCTCGGCGACGAGCAGTACTTC. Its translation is CASSWPLGDEQYF.

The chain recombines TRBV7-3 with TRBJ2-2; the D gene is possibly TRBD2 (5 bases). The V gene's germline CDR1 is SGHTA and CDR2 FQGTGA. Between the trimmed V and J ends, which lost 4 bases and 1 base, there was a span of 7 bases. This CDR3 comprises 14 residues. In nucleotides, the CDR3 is TGTGCCAGCAGCTCAAGCGGGAACACCGGGGAGCTGTTTTTT. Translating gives CASSSSGNTGELFF.

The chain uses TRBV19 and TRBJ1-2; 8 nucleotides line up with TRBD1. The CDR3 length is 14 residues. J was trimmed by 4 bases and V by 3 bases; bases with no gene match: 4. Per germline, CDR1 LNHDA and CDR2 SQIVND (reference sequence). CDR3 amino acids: CASSMADRVYGYTF. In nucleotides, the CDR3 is TGTGCCAGTAGTATGGCGGACAGGGTCTATGGCTACACCTTC.

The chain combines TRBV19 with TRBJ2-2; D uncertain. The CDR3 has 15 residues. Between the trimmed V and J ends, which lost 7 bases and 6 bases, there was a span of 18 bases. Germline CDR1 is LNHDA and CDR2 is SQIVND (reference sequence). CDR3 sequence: CASKWTLLGPGELFF. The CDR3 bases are TGTGCCAGTAAATGGACCCTCCTTGGCCCCGGGGAGCTGTTTTTT. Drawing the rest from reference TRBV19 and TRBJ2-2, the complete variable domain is DGGITQSPKYLFRKEGQNVTLSCEQNLNHDAMYWYRQDPGQGLRLIYYSQIVNDFQKGDIAEGYSVSREKKESFPLTVTSAQKNPTAFYLCASKWTLLGPGELFFGEGSRLTVL.

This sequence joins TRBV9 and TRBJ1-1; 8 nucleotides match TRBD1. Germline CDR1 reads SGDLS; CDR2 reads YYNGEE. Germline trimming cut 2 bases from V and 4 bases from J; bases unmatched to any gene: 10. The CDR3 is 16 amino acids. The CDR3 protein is CASSVLTGGVGTEAFF. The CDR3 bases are TGTGCCAGCAGCGTTCTTACAGGGGGGGTCGGCACTGAAGCTTTCTTT. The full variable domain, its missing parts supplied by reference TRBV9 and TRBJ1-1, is DSGVTQTPKHLITATGQRVTLRCSPRSGDLSVYWYQQSLDQGLQFLIQYYNGEERAKGNILERFSAQQFPDLHSELNLSSLELGDSALYFCASSVLTGGVGTEAFFGQGTRLTVV.

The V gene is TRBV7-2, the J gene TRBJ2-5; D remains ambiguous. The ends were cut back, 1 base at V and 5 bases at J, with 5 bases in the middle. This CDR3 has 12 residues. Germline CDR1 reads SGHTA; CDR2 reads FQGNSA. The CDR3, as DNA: TGTGCCAGCAGCTTAGTTCCGGAGACCCAGTACTTC. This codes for CASSLVPETQYF.

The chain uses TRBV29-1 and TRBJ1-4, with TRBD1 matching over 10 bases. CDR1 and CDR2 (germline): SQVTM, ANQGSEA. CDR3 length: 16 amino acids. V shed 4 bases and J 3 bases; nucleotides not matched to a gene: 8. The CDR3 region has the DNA TGCAGCGTTGTCGACAGGGGGCACGGGTCTAATGAAAAACTGTTTTTT. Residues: CSVVDRGHGSNEKLFF. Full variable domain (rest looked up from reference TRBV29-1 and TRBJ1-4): SAVISQKPSRDICQRGTSLTIQCQVDSQVTMMFWYRQQPGQSLTLIATANQGSEATYESGFVIDKFPISRPNLTFSTLTVSNMSPEDSSIYLCSVVDRGHGSNEKLFFGSGTQLSVL.

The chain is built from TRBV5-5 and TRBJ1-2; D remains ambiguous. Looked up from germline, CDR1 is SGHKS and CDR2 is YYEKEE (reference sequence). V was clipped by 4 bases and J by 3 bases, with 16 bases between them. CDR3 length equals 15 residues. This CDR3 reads CASSPQSILDYGYTF. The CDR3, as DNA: TGTGCCAGCAGCCCCCAATCTATTCTAGACTATGGCTACACCTTC.

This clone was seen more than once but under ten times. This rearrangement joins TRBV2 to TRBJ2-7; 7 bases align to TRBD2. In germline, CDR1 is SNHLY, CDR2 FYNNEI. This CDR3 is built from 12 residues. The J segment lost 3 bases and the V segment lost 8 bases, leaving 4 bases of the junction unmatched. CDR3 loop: CASGRGDYEQYF. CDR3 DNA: TGTGCCAGCGGCCGGGGGGACTACGAGCAGTACTTC.